This T cell receptor beta chain was documented in a study of blood T cells in healthy people across ages. About the research overall: In model experiments, template switching was able to capture about one barcoded beta molecule for every two T cells that were present.

Study observations and caveats: From one million sequenced T cells, diversity estimates were lower bounds.

V was clipped by 1 base and J by 1 base; unmatched bases: 5. The CDR3 runs to 15 residues. The V gene's germline CDR1 is DFQATT and CDR2 SNEGSKA (reference sequence). In its sample, this clonotype was seen a few times. Its antigen remains unidentified. It was with a sample-barcoded 5' primer and a J-beta primer mix that a second PCR of about 7 to 12 cycles was run. With 12 random nucleotides, a template-switch adaptor tagged each individual cDNA molecule. TCRdb passed the 5' RACE reads through MiXCR, listing each CDR3 protein once. In the table there are around 500,000 distinct CDR3 sequences, around half of which are singletons.

The gene calls are TRBV20-1 and TRBJ2-7, with 9 bases matching TRBD2. Sequences were obtained from blood. This clonotype was obtained from a man at least 80 years old in good health. The CDR3 bases are TGCAGTGCTAGAGGTTCTAGCGGGGTGTCCTACGAGCAGTACTTC. This sequence encodes CSARGSSGVSYEQYF.